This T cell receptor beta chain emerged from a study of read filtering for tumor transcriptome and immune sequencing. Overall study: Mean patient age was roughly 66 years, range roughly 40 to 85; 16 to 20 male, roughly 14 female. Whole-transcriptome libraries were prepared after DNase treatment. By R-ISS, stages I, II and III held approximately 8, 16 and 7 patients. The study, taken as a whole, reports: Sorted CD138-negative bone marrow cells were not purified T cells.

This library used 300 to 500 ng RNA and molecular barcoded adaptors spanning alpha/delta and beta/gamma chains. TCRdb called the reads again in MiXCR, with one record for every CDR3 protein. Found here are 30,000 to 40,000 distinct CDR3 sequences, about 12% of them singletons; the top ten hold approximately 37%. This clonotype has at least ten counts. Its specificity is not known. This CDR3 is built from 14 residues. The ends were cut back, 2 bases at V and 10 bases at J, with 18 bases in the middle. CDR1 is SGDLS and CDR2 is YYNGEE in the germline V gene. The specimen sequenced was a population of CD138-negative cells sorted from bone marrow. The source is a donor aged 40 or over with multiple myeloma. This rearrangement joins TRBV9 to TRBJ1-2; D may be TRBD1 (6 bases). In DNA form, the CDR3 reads TGTGCCAGCAGCGTCGATGGACAGTTCAAGGACTACACCTTC. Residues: CASSVDGQFKDYTF.